The TCR beta chain described here comes from a study of blood T cell repertoires in COVID-19. Overall study: Sites in the United States, Italy and Spain provided acute and convalescent COVID-19 samples. T cells, B-cell-depleted T cells, or PBMCs supplied cDNA or gDNA.

Authors' processing steps: Amplification of reference gene primers was used by the study to estimate nucleated cell counts. Generated by immunoSEQ multiplex PCR, the TCRdb table keeps only in-frame clones and is missing some. The DNA was the basis for D and trimming; V, J and clone size are from that table. The sample comprises about 63,000 clones, 88% of which are singletons, and approximately 5% rests with the top ten. The junction had 7 bases not matched to a gene; V was cut back by 4 bases and J by 4 bases. Per the germline V gene, CDR1 is SGHRS and CDR2 is YFSETQ. The CDR3 totals 16 residues. The chain links TRBV5-1 to TRBJ2-2; TRBD2 aligns across 10 bases. The sequenced sample consisted of peripheral blood. This TCR derives from a human donor in a cohort sampled during active COVID-19. CDR3 nucleotide sequence: TGCGCCAGCAGCGCCACTAGCGGGACTTCCACCGGGGAGCTGTTTTTT. It specifies CASSATSGTSTGELFF.